These 7 T cell receptor beta chains were sequenced from one sample in a study of post-analysis software for immune sequencing data. For these TCRs, the target antigens are not known. Overall study findings and caveats: Patients showed TRBV5-6, TRBV5-1 and TRBV20-1 among five TRBV segments more frequent than in controls.

Unique molecular identifiers tagged the TCR beta cDNA libraries. TCRdb reanalysed the PCR reads using MiXCR and keeps one entry per CDR3 protein. The profile covers about 460,000 distinct CDR3 sequences, with roughly 46% appearing a single time and 12% taken by the ten largest. Sequenced: blood. These receptors were obtained from a girl aged 10-17 years with multiple sclerosis.

This clonotype appeared a single time. The chain combines TRBV28 with TRBJ1-6; D gene ambiguous. Germline CDR1 MDHEN, CDR2 SYDVKM. This CDR3 has 15 residues. V dropped 2 bases and J dropped 6 bases, with 11 bases sitting between them. The CDR3 reads CASSLEPTINSPLHF. In nucleotides, the CDR3 is TGTGCCAGCAGTTTAGAGCCAACTATTAATTCACCCCTCCACTTT.

This clonotype was counted once. Likely a read error: the CDR3 ends without its conserved phenylalanine or tryptophan. DNA for the CDR3: TGTGCCAGCAGCTTCCTAGCGGGAGGACCTGGTGGTGAGCAGTTCTTA. Translating it yields CASSFLAGGPGGEQFL. The gene calls are TRBV11-1 and TRBJ2-1; TRBD2 aligns across 11 bases. This CDR3 is 16 amino acids long. Trimming at V came to 3 bases and at J to 9 bases, leaving 10 bases not matched to a gene. Germline CDR1 reads SGHAT; CDR2 reads FQDESV (reference sequence).

This clonotype was detected only a few times. V usage is TRBV7-9 and J usage is TRBJ1-5, with 8 bases that match TRBD1. Per germline, CDR1 SEHNR and CDR2 FQNEAQ (reference sequence). V lost 5 bases, J lost 0 bases, and 6 bases stayed unmatched. The CDR3 totals 16 residues. This CDR3 reads CASSVGTGNSNQPQHF. The DNA of the CDR3 is TGTGCCAGCAGCGTCGGGACAGGAAATAGCAATCAGCCCCAGCATTTT.

This clonotype was seen more than once but under ten times. The chain has TRBV4-3 and TRBJ2-7; TRBD1 is a possible D gene (5 bases). The CDR3 extends over 14 amino acids. Looked up from germline, CDR1 is LGHNA and CDR2 is YSLEER. Trimming shortened V by 0 bases and J by 4 bases, and 10 bases separated the two germline ends. This CDR3 reads CASSQDYQGYEQYF. The CDR3 bases are TGCGCCAGCAGCCAAGACTACCAGGGATACGAGCAGTACTTC.

J is TRBJ2-7 and V is TRBV29-1; D is uncertain. V lost 3 bases and J lost 6, with 9 bases in between. Per germline, CDR1 SQVTM and CDR2 ANQGSEA. This CDR3 is 11 amino acids long. This CDR3 is CSVEGSTEQYF. In nucleotides, the CDR3 is TGCAGCGTTGAGGGAAGTACCGAGCAGTACTTC.

The chain has TRBV30 and TRBJ2-4, with unresolved D. Trimming stripped 0 bases from V and 3 bases from J, with 9 bases between. CDR3 length equals 14 residues. Germline V gene data show CDR1 as GTSNPN and CDR2 as SVGIG (reference sequence). CDR3: CAWSVGSVKNIQYF. The DNA of the CDR3 is TGTGCCTGGAGTGTTGGCAGTGTCAAAAACATTCAGTACTTC.

The rearrangement joins TRBV7-3 to TRBJ2-5; D not resolved. The V end lost 0 bases, the J end lost 2 bases, and 10 bases lay between the germline ends. The V gene's germline CDR1 is SGHTA and CDR2 FQGTGA. This CDR3 has 15 residues. The CDR3 nucleotides are TGTGCCAGCAGCTTAACGTCGGCAGGACAAGAGACCCAGTACTTC. It translates to CASSLTSAGQETQYF.